Presented here are 31 T cell receptor beta chains from one specimen sequenced in a study of long-term antiretroviral therapy in people with HIV. Sequencing relied on immunoSEQ assay v3.0, run at survey level. Clones were read by immunoSEQ multiplex PCR, and TCRdb kept only the in-frame ones, dropping some. The sample records 20,000 to 25,000 clones, 80% to 85% being singletons. This sample comprised unsorted PBMCs, obtained 1.2 years after starting antiretroviral therapy. The origin of the receptors is a woman aged 40-49 years with HIV.

This clone came up once. The chain carries TRBV7-2 and TRBJ2-3; D perhaps matches TRBD2 (6 bases). This CDR3 region has 16 residues. Per the germline V gene, CDR1 is SGHTA and CDR2 is FQGNSA. The germline V and J ends were trimmed by 5 bases and 0 bases, with 15 bases remaining between them. Here the CDR3 reads CASSPWGAGSTDTQYF. CDR3 bases: TGTGCCAGCAGCCCCTGGGGTGCGGGAAGCACAGATACGCAGTATTTT. Using reference TRBV7-2 and TRBJ2-3 for the parts outside the CDR3, the full variable domain is GAGVSQSPSNKVTEKGKDVELRCDPISGHTALYWYRQSLGQGLEFLIYFQGNSAPDKSGLPSDRFSAERTGGSVSTLTIQRTQQEDSAVYLCASSPWGAGSTDTQYFGPGTRLTVL.

J is TRBJ2-1 and V is TRBV18; no clear D. Germline lookup yields CDR1 KGHSH and CDR2 LQKENI. With 2 bases removed from V and 7 bases from J, the gap between germline ends came to 15 bases. The CDR3 runs 15 residues. CDR3 nucleotide sequence: TGTGCCAGCTCACCAGACGAGACGATAAGGAATGAGCAGTTCTTC. This translates into CASSPDETIRNEQFF.

The V call is TRBV18, the J call TRBJ1-1; weak D call: TRBD1 (5 bases). Trimming cost V 8 bases and J 6 bases, with 22 bases left between them. Germline V gene data show CDR1 as KGHSH and CDR2 as LQKENI. The length of the CDR3 is 15 residues. CDR3 in DNA: TGTGCCAGCATAACGGCCGCCAGGGAGGATCCTGAAGCTTTCTTT. It specifies CASITAAREDPEAFF.

Of note for this clone: At one boundary the junction diverges from the germline segment, which might be a read error. This sequence joins TRBV7-9 and TRBJ1-5; possible D gene TRBD1, 5 bases. Germline V CDR1 and CDR2: SEHNR, FQNEAQ (reference sequence). The CDR3 is 13 residues long. The CDR3 bases are TGTGCCAGCAGTTCCGACAGCATTCAGCCCCAGCATTTT. It is translated as CASSSDSIQPQHF.

This chain joins TRBV4-1 and TRBJ2-3, with D possibly being TRBD1 (5 bases). The germline CDR1 and CDR2 sequences are MGHRA and YSYEKL. CDR3 length equals 16 residues. The ends were cut back, 6 bases at V and 1 base at J, with 17 bases in the middle. The CDR3: CASRPGLAGGTDTQYF. CDR3 nucleotide sequence: TGCGCCAGCAGGCCAGGGTTAGCAGGAGGCACAGATACGCAGTATTTT.

The CDR3 coding sequence is TGTGCCAGCAGACGTAGCGCGGGGAACACCGGGGAGCTGTTTTTT. Translated, it gives CASRRSAGNTGELFF. The chain employs TRBV13 and TRBJ2-2; perhaps TRBD2 as D (5 bases). The germline gives CDR1 PRHDT, CDR2 FYEKMQ (reference sequence). The CDR3 consists of 15 residues. V was trimmed by 6 bases and J by 1 base, leaving 12 bases between them.

J is TRBJ2-7 and V is TRBV28; 11 bases fit TRBD2. The germline gives CDR1 MDHEN, CDR2 SYDVKM. J lost 2 bases, V lost 2 bases, and 2 bases had no gene match. This CDR3 comprises 15 residues. CDR3: CASSLGTSGAYEQYF. In DNA, the CDR3 is TGTGCCAGCAGTTTAGGGACTAGCGGAGCCTACGAGCAGTACTTC.

The chain couples TRBV19 to TRBJ1-5; 10 positions match TRBD1. Germline CDR1 and CDR2: LNHDA and SQIVND (reference sequence). Trimming took 5 bases from V and 4 from J; bases not matched to a gene: 2. The CDR3 sequence is 14 residues long. CDR3 residues: CASSWGQGNQPQHF. For the CDR3, the DNA is TGTGCCAGTAGTTGGGGACAGGGGAATCAGCCCCAGCATTTT.

This clone has a handful of counts. V gene TRBV4-3 combines with J gene TRBJ2-2; tentative D call: TRBD1 (6 bases). Germline values: CDR1 LGHNA, CDR2 YSLEER. CDR3 length: 16 amino acids. V lost 5 bases to trimming and J lost 2 bases, with 15 bases between them. In nucleotides, the CDR3 is TGCGCCAGCAGCGCCTTTCCGGGACAAAACACCGGGGAGCTGTTTTTT. Translating it yields CASSAFPGQNTGELFF.

This clone was detected once. The chain uses TRBV5-6 and TRBJ2-1; 8 bases line up with TRBD2. V dropped 4 bases and J dropped 3; count of bases not matched to a gene: 3. The CDR3 has 14 residues. Germline lookup yields CDR1 SGHDT and CDR2 YYEEEE. CDR3 bases: TGTGCCAGCAGCCGACTAGCGAGCTACAATGAGCAGTTCTTC. Translating it yields CASSRLASYNEQFF.

The V and J genes are TRBV7-9 and TRBJ2-5; a weak D match, TRBD2 (5 bases). The V gene lost 5 bases and the J gene lost 3 bases, with 10 bases spanning the gap. The germline gives CDR1 SEHNR, CDR2 FQNEAQ (reference sequence). This CDR3 is 13 amino acids long. This CDR3 is CASSPSGEETQYF. For the CDR3, the DNA is TGTGCCAGCAGCCCTTCCGGGGAAGAGACCCAGTACTTC.

The rearrangement uses TRBV28 and TRBJ1-2; 7 nucleotides align to TRBD1. Germline V lookup: CDR1 MDHEN, CDR2 SYDVKM. The CDR3 runs to 16 residues. Germline trimming cut 5 bases from V and 2 bases from J; bases unmatched to any gene: 11. The CDR3 loop is CASSLYSGGTNYGYTF. As DNA, the CDR3 is TGTGCCAGCAGTCTTTATTCAGGGGGGACGAACTATGGCTACACCTTC.

The chain carries TRBV27 and TRBJ2-5, with 9 nucleotides matching TRBD1. Germline CDR1 reads MNHEY; CDR2 reads SMNVEV (reference sequence). V lost 5 bases and J lost 3; bases outside the gene matches: 4. This CDR3 has 14 residues. The CDR3 region has the DNA TGTGCCAGCAGTATACAGGGGGCTGAAGAGACCCAGTACTTC. Encoded protein: CASSIQGAEETQYF.

The chain carries TRBV28 and TRBJ2-7; TRBD1 matches at 8 bases. J lost 8 bases, V lost 1 base, and 4 bases had no gene match. The germline V gene has CDR1 MDHEN and CDR2 SYDVKM. The CDR3 length is 13 residues. CDR3 sequence (DNA): TGTGCCAGCAGTTTATCGGACAGGGCCAAGCAGTACTTC. It codes for CASSLSDRAKQYF.

The J gene is TRBJ1-1, the V gene TRBV10-3; 7 bases are a match to TRBD1. The length of the CDR3 is 15 residues. Germline CDR1 reads ENHRY; CDR2 reads SYGVKD. J lost 2 bases, V lost 2 bases, and 5 bases had no gene match. DNA for the CDR3: TGTGCCATCAGTGAGAGGGGGCGGATAAACACTGAAGCTTTCTTT. This translates into CAISERGRINTEAFF.

The chain recombines TRBV18 with TRBJ1-1; D is perhaps TRBD1 (6 bases). The CDR3 sequence is 15 residues long. CDR1 is KGHSH, CDR2 LQKENI, per germline. V gave up 2 bases and J gave up 4 bases, with 14 bases separating them. CDR3 region: CASSPLGGQGTEAFF. The CDR3, as DNA: TGTGCCAGCTCACCATTGGGGGGCCAGGGCACTGAAGCTTTCTTT.

This chain uses TRBV5-1 with TRBJ2-2, with a weak D call TRBD2 (5 bases). V gave up 1 base and J gave up 4 bases, with 14 bases separating them. The germline CDR1 and CDR2 sequences are SGHRS and YFSETQ. The CDR3 extends over 16 amino acids. The CDR3 loop is CASSLLAYRGTGELFF. The DNA of the CDR3 is TGCGCCAGCAGCTTGTTGGCGTACCGGGGCACCGGGGAGCTGTTTTTT. Filled out from reference TRBV5-1 and TRBJ2-2, the complete variable domain reads KAGVTQTPRYLIKTRGQQVTLSCSPISGHRSVSWYQQTPGQGLQFLFEYFSETQRNKGNFPGRFSGRQFSNSRSEMNVSTLELGDSALYLCASSLLAYRGTGELFFGEGSRLTVL.

The chain has TRBV27 and TRBJ1-1; possibly TRBD1 for D (6 bases). Trimming cost V 0 bases and J 3 bases, with 14 bases left between them. The CDR3 covers 16 residues. From germline, CDR1 is MNHEY and CDR2 SMNVEV (reference sequence). The CDR3 is CASSLSGGRGYTEAFF. As DNA, the CDR3 is TGTGCCAGCAGTTTATCAGGCGGCAGGGGATACACTGAAGCTTTCTTT.

This chain uses TRBV18 with TRBJ2-3; 8 bases line up with TRBD2. Germline V lookup: CDR1 KGHSH, CDR2 LQKENI. The CDR3 sequence is 19 residues long. V lost 1 base, J lost 5 bases, and 17 bases stayed unmatched. The CDR3 region has the DNA TGTGCCAGCTCACCACAACCTCTTAGCGGGACTGAACTGTTAGATACGCAGTATTTT. Translation gives CASSPQPLSGTELLDTQYF.

J is TRBJ2-1 and V is TRBV7-2; D might be TRBD1 (7 bases). Trimming cost V 5 bases and J 8 bases, with 19 bases left between them. CDR1 and CDR2 (germline): SGHTA, FQGNSA. The CDR3 loop spans 15 amino acids. DNA for the CDR3: TGTGCCAGCAGCCTTGGAGGGAGGACAGGCGATGAGCAGTTCTTC. Translated, it gives CASSLGGRTGDEQFF.

The chain is built from TRBV10-3 and TRBJ1-1; a weak D match, TRBD1 (6 bases). V was trimmed by 6 bases and J by 3 bases, leaving 8 bases between them. CDR3 size: 12 residues. Germline V gene sequence: CDR1 ENHRY, CDR2 SYGVKD. The CDR3 spells CAIRRGDTEAFF. For the CDR3, the DNA is TGTGCCATCAGGAGGGGGGACACTGAAGCTTTCTTT.

V is TRBV27 and J is TRBJ1-3, with D unresolved. Germline V gene lookup returns CDR1 MNHEY and CDR2 SMNVEV (reference sequence). The CDR3 has 13 amino acids. The V gene lost 2 bases and the J gene lost 8 bases, with 10 bases spanning the gap. In DNA form, the CDR3 reads TGTGCCAGCAGTTTACCCCTTGTGTACACCATATATTTT. Residues: CASSLPLVYTIYF.

V and J are TRBV5-1 and TRBJ2-7, with 8 bases matching TRBD1. V was clipped by 4 bases and J by 4 bases; unmatched bases: 7. The CDR3 is made up of 14 amino acids. The germline gives CDR1 SGHRS, CDR2 YFSETQ. This chain's CDR3 is CASSPGQGGYEQYF. CDR3 nucleotides: TGCGCCAGCAGCCCCGGACAGGGAGGATACGAGCAGTACTTC.

The chain joins TRBV9 to TRBJ2-5; TRBD1 matches at 10 bases. Germline CDR1 and CDR2: SGDLS and YYNGEE. Trimming removed 3 bases from V and 5 bases from J; junction bases left unmatched: 10. CDR3 length: 16 amino acids. The DNA for the CDR3 is TGTGCCAGCAGCGGCCCCGGGACAGGGGATCGGGAGACCCAGTACTTC. As protein: CASSGPGTGDRETQYF.

CDR3 amino acids: CASSYSSGRHNEQFF. CDR3 coding DNA: TGTGCCAGCAGTTACTCGAGCGGTAGACACAATGAGCAGTTCTTC. The chain carries TRBV6-5 and TRBJ2-1; tentatively, D is TRBD2 (5 bases). Trimming left V 0 bases short and J 5 bases short, with 11 bases between. Germline V lookup: CDR1 MNHEY, CDR2 SVGAGI. This CDR3 comprises 15 residues.

This clone was counted only a few times. The gene calls are TRBV2 and TRBJ2-7; D is unclear. Germline V gives CDR1 SNHLY, CDR2 FYNNEI. V lost 3 bases and J 1 base, leaving 10 bases between the germline ends. This CDR3 has 14 amino acids. For the CDR3, the DNA is TGTGCCAGCAGTGAGATGGACGGGTCCTACGAGCAGTACTTC. This encodes CASSEMDGSYEQYF.

V gene TRBV29-1 combines with J gene TRBJ1-1, with 8 nucleotides matching TRBD1. The CDR3 consists of 15 residues. Germline CDR1 is SQVTM and CDR2 is ANQGSEA. The V segment lost 6 bases and the J segment 0 bases; nucleotides outside the gene matches: 9. CDR3 nucleotide sequence: TGCAGCGTACAGGGGGGGAACGGAATGAACACTGAAGCTTTCTTT. The encoded protein is CSVQGGNGMNTEAFF. Drawing the rest from reference TRBV29-1 and TRBJ1-1, the complete variable domain is SAVISQKPSRDICQRGTSLTIQCQVDSQVTMMFWYRQQPGQSLTLIATANQGSEATYESGFVIDKFPISRPNLTFSTLTVSNMSPEDSSIYLCSVQGGNGMNTEAFFGQGTRLTVV.

The chain links TRBV5-8 to TRBJ1-5; 9 nucleotides align to TRBD1. With V trimmed by 5 bases and J by 6 bases, 9 bases remained unmatched. Germline CDR1 reads SGHTS; CDR2 reads YDEGEE. This CDR3 has 15 amino acids. CDR3 in DNA: TGTGCCAGCAGACTCCGGGACAGGGAAGGTCAGCCCCAGCATTTT. Translated, it gives CASRLRDREGQPQHF.

Details on this clone: One end of the junction fails to match germline, which may point to a read error. The rearrangement joins TRBV2 to TRBJ2-5; D gene ambiguous. The CDR3 loop spans 11 amino acids. Germline CDR1 SNHLY, CDR2 FYNNEI. The CDR3 loop reads CARSGSKTQYF. In nucleotides, the CDR3 is TGTGCCAGGAGTGGGTCCAAGACCCAGTACTTC.

The gene calls are TRBV7-9 and TRBJ2-7, with 8 bases lining up with TRBD1. The germline V gene has CDR1 SEHNR and CDR2 FQNEAQ (reference sequence). V shed 3 bases, J shed 0 bases, and the junction held 10 bases outside the gene matches. CDR3 length: 17 amino acids. The CDR3 DNA reads as TGTGCCAGCAGCTTTAGGGCCGGGACAGGTAACTCCTACGAGCAGTACTTC. Protein product: CASSFRAGTGNSYEQYF. The whole variable domain, remainder taken from reference TRBV7-9 and TRBJ2-7, is DTGVSQNPRHKITKRGQNVTFRCDPISEHNRLYWYRQTLGQGPEFLTYFQNEAQLEKSRLLSDRFSAERPKGSFSTLEIQRTEQGDSAMYLCASSFRAGTGNSYEQYFGPGTRLTVT.

The chain employs TRBV19 and TRBJ2-1; 8 bases line up with TRBD1. Germline CDR1 LNHDA, CDR2 SQIVND (reference sequence). This CDR3 is 16 amino acids long. J gave up 8 bases and V 0 bases, and 9 bases lay outside the gene matches. The CDR3 sequence: CASSIDETGGLDEQFF. Written as DNA, the CDR3 is TGTGCCAGTAGTATAGATGAAACAGGGGGTCTTGATGAGCAGTTCTTC.